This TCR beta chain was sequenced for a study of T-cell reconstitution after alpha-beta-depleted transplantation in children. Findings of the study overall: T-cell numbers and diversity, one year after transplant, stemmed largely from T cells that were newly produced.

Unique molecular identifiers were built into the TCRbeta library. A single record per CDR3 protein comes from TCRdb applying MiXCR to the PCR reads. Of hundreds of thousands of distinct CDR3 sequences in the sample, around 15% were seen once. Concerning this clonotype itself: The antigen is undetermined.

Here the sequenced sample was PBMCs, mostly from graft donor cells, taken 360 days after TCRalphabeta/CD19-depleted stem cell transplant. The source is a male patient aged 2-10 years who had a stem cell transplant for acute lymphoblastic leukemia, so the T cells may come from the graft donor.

CDR3 sequence: CASSLDGSDYEQYF. CDR3 sequence (DNA): TGTGCCAGCAGCTTAGATGGGTCCGACTACGAGCAGTACTTC. The chain links TRBV11-2 to TRBJ2-7; D uncertain. Trimming pared 0 bases from V and 3 bases from J, leaving 9 bases between. The CDR3 has 14 residues. The V gene's germline CDR1 is SGHAT and CDR2 FQNNGV.